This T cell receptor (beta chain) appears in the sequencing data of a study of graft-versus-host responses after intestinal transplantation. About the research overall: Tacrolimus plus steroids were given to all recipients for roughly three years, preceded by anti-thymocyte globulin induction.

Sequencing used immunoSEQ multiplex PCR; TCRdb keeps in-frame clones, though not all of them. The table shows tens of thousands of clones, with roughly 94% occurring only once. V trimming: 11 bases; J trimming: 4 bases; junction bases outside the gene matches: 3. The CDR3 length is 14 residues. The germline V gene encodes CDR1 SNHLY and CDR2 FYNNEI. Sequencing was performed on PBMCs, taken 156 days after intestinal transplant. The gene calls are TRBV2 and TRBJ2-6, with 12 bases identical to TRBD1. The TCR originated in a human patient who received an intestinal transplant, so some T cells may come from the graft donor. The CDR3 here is CARDRGLGANVLTF. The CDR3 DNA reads TGTGCCCGGGACAGGGGGCTCGGGGCCAACGTCCTGACTTTC.